What follows are 3 T cell receptor beta chains derived from one specimen sequenced in a study of naive and memory T cell subsets. The SP2 primer and nested alpha and beta constant region primers amplified ligated cDNA in four rounds. One entry per CDR3 protein results from TCRdb running MiXCR on the UMI-ligation and nested PCR reads. Here the sample spans approximately 21,000 distinct CDR3 sequences, roughly 6% being singletons. Treatment indicated: skin biopsy from PPD injection site in Mantoux-positive individual. An oligonucleotide containing a UMI was ligated to the 3' end of TCR cDNA. Specimen: skin, collected from a tuberculin skin test site. The receptors were gathered from an adult in good health.

This clonotype appeared many times. This chain connects TRBV6-5 to TRBJ1-3, with a tentative D call TRBD1 (6 bases). Germline V CDR1 and CDR2: MNHEY, SVGAGI. This CDR3 is 17 amino acids long. The V end was cut by 0 bases, the J end by 7 bases, with 19 bases between. The CDR3: CASSYSQEGGSRNTIYF. The DNA for the CDR3 is TGTGCCAGCAGTTACTCTCAAGAGGGGGGCAGTCGGAACACCATATATTTT.

This sequence joins TRBV6-1 and TRBJ2-7; the D gene could be TRBD1 or TRBD2 (6 bases each). Germline lookup yields CDR1 MNHNS and CDR2 SASEGT. Trimming cost V 7 bases and J 2 bases, with 15 bases left between them. The CDR3 totals 14 residues. CDR3 region: CASKEGGGAYEQYF. The CDR3, as DNA: TGTGCCAGCAAGGAGGGGGGAGGCGCCTACGAGCAGTACTTC.

This clonotype was seen at least ten times. The chain recombines TRBV20-1 with TRBJ1-3; TRBD1 is a possible D gene (6 bases). Germline V gene lookup returns CDR1 DFQATT and CDR2 SNEGSKA (reference sequence). Deletions cut 5 bases from V and 2 bases from J, with 10 bases between. The CDR3 is made up of 13 amino acids. As DNA, the CDR3 is TGCAGTGCTCGACAGGTTGCTGGAAACACCATATATTTT. The encoded protein is CSARQVAGNTIYF.